Below, one T cell receptor (beta chain) is given with its context. The sample belongs to a study of T-cell memory formation after mild COVID-19. TCRdb used MiXCR to reprocess the 5' RACE reads, holding one entry per CDR3 protein. The sample holds roughly 150,000 distinct CDR3 sequences; about 14% are singletons and the top ten take around 14%. This CDR3 region has 14 residues. Germline loops: CDR1 LNHNV, CDR2 YYDKDF (reference sequence). The V end was cut by 0 bases, the J end by 7 bases, with 10 bases between. Sequencing was done on a sample of PBMCs or a T cell subset sorted from them (not recorded which). This TCR was sampled from an adult woman who had mild COVID-19 (a few samples of this study predate the infection). Cell type and time point are not known. The chain recombines TRBV15 with TRBJ1-5, with D tentatively TRBD1 (6 bases). CDR3: CATSRDRGEQPQHF. The CDR3 DNA sequence: TGTGCCACCAGCAGAGACAGGGGTGAACAGCCCCAGCATTTT.